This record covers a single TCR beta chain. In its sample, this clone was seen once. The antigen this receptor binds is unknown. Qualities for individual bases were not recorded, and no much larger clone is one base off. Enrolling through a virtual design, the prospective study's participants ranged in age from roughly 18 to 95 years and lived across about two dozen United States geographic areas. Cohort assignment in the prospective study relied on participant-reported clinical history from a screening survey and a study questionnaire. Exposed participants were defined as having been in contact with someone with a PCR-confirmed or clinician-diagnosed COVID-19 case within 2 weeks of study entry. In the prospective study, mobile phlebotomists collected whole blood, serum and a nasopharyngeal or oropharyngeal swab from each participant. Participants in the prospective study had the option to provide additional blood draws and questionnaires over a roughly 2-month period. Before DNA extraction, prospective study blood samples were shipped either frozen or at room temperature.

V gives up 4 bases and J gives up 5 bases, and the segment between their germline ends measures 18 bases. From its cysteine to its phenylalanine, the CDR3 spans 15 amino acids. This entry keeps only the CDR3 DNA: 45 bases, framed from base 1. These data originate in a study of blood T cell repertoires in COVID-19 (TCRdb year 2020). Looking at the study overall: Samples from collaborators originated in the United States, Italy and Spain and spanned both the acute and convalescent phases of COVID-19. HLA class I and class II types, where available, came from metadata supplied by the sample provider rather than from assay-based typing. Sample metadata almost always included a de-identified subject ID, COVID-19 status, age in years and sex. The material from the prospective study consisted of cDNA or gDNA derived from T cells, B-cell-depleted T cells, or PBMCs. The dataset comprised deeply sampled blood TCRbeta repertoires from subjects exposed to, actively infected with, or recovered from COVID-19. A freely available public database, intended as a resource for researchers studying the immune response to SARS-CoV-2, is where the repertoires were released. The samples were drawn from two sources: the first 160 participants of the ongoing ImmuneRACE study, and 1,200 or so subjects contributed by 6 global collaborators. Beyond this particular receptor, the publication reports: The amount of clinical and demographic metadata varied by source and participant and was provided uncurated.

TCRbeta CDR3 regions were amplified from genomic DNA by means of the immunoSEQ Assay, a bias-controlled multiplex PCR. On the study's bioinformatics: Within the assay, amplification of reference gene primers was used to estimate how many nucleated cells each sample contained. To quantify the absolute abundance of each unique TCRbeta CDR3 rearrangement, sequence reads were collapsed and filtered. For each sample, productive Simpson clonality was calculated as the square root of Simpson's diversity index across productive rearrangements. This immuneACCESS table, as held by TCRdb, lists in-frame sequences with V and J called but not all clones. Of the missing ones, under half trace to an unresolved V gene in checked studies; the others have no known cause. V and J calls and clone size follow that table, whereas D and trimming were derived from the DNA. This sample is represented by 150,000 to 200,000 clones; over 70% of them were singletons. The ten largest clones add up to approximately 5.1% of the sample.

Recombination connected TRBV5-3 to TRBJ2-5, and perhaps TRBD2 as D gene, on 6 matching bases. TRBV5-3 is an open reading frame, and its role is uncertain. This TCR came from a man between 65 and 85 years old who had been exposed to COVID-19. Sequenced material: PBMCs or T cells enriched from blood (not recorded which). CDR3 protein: CARSQQGEEEETQYF. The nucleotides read TGTGCCAGAAGCCAACAAGGGGAGGAGGAGGAGACCCAGTACTTC.